Following are 8 T cell receptor beta chains from one sample sequenced in a study of blood T cell repertoires in COVID-19. Some clones are missing from TCRdb's copy, which holds only in-frame ones; the method was immunoSEQ multiplex PCR. The table shows 200,000 to 250,000 clones, with around 82% occurring only once. The material sequenced was peripheral blood. Source of these receptors: a man aged 50 to 59 with active or convalescent COVID-19.

This clone was observed a handful of times. The J gene is TRBJ1-1, the V gene TRBV5-6; D possibly corresponds to TRBD1 (5 bases). CDR1 is SGHDT, CDR2 YYEEEE, per germline. CDR3 length: 13 amino acids. Trimming left V 0 bases short and J 7 bases short, with 10 bases between. This CDR3 reads CASSLVAGGEAFF. The DNA for the CDR3 is TGTGCCAGCAGCTTGGTTGCGGGGGGTGAAGCTTTCTTT.

V and J are TRBV11-3 and TRBJ2-2; a weak D match, TRBD2 (5 bases). Germline loops: CDR1 SGHNT, CDR2 YENEEA. V was clipped by 3 bases and J by 0 bases, with 11 bases between them. The CDR3 extends over 16 amino acids. In DNA form, the CDR3 reads TGTGCCAGCAGCTTCCGGGGAAACGCGAACACCGGGGAGCTGTTTTTT. Amino acid sequence: CASSFRGNANTGELFF.

This clone was counted a single time. V is TRBV28 and J is TRBJ2-7, with 12 bases fitting TRBD2. This CDR3 has 15 residues. Germline V gene sequence: CDR1 MDHEN, CDR2 SYDVKM. V shed 3 bases, J shed 3 bases, and the junction held 3 bases outside the gene matches. Here the CDR3 DNA reads TGTGCCAGCAGTTTCCCGACTAGCGGGAGCTACGAGCAGTACTTC. Translating it yields CASSFPTSGSYEQYF.

In this sample, this clone turned up once. The rearrangement links TRBV6-6 to TRBJ1-5, with D perhaps TRBD1 (5 bases). V shed 6 bases and J shed 7 bases, with 13 bases lying between them. CDR1 and CDR2 (germline): MNHNY, SVGAGI (reference sequence). The CDR3 is 13 amino acids. The CDR3 protein is CASSPTWGQPQHF. The CDR3 nucleotides are TGTGCCAGCAGCCCTACCTGGGGCCAGCCCCAGCATTTT.

Comment on this clone: Germline is not matched at one junction end, which may reflect a read error. V gene TRBV7-8 combines with J gene TRBJ1-2, with D perhaps matching TRBD1 (5 bases). The CDR3 loop spans 14 amino acids. Germline CDR1 is SGHVS and CDR2 is FQNEAQ. The CDR3 region is CASSLAGTHMGYTF. CDR3 in DNA: TGTGCCAGCAGCCTAGCCGGGACTCACATGGGCTACACCTTC.

This clone was observed a handful of times. J is TRBJ2-2 and V is TRBV5-1; 12 positions match TRBD2. The germline gives CDR1 SGHRS, CDR2 YFSETQ. After removal of 4 bases from V and 8 bases from J, the junction contained 6 bases not matched to a gene. The CDR3 sequence is 15 residues long. CDR3 in amino acids: CASSPTSGSKGELFF. Written as DNA, the CDR3 is TGCGCCAGCAGCCCGACTAGCGGGAGTAAAGGGGAGCTGTTTTTT.

The rearrangement joins TRBV9 to TRBJ1-2; 11 bases align to TRBD1. V lost 6 bases and J lost 8; bases outside the gene matches: 21. Germline V gives CDR1 SGDLS, CDR2 YYNGEE. The CDR3 runs to 18 residues. The chain's CDR3 is CASNGNQNLGQGGRGYTF. The CDR3 region has the DNA TGTGCCAGCAACGGAAACCAAAATTTGGGACAGGGGGGACGGGGCTACACCTTC.

This chain joins TRBV5-1 and TRBJ2-7; tentative D call: TRBD2 (6 bases). Germline V gene sequence: CDR1 SGHRS, CDR2 YFSETQ. This CDR3 contains 14 residues. The germline V and J ends were trimmed by 3 bases and 4 bases, with 14 bases remaining between them. CDR3 loop: CASSYGTRLYEQYF. The CDR3 region has the DNA TGCGCCAGCAGCTACGGGACTCGCCTTTACGAGCAGTACTTC.